These 21 T cell receptor beta chains share one sample of origin, sequenced in a study of blood T cell repertoires in COVID-19. Assay: immunoSEQ multiplex PCR; the TCRdb copy retains only in-frame clones and omits some. The table records about 260,000 clones, approximately 91% of them present only once. Material for sequencing was peripheral blood. These receptors came from a person aged 18 to 29 with COVID-19, enrolled during active disease.

In DNA, the CDR3 is TGTGCCAGCAGCGTAGAGGGGGCGCGTCCCGGGGAGCTGTTTTTT. Protein: CASSVEGARPGELFF. The chain links TRBV9 to TRBJ2-2, with 7 bases fitting TRBD1. The germline CDR1 and CDR2 sequences are SGDLS and YYNGEE. With 0 bases clipped from V and 6 bases from J, the junction kept 5 bases outside the gene matches. The CDR3 covers 15 residues. The whole variable domain, filled in from reference TRBV9 and TRBJ2-2, reads DSGVTQTPKHLITATGQRVTLRCSPRSGDLSVYWYQQSLDQGLQFLIQYYNGEERAKGNILERFSAQQFPDLHSELNLSSLELGDSALYFCASSVEGARPGELFFGEGSRLTVL.

The chain uses TRBV2 and TRBJ1-6; TRBD1 matches at 9 bases. V shed 9 bases and J 4 bases; nucleotides not matched to a gene: 10. The CDR3 is made up of 16 amino acids. Germline CDR1 reads SNHLY; CDR2 reads FYNNEI. This CDR3 reads CASIDRGSRYNSPLHF. The CDR3 DNA sequence: TGTGCCAGTATTGACAGGGGGTCCCGTTATAATTCACCCCTCCACTTT.

The chain has TRBV7-3 and TRBJ2-1; D uncertain. The CDR3 covers 13 residues. The germline CDR1 and CDR2 sequences are SGHTA and FQGTGA. V was trimmed by 5 bases and J by 10 bases, leaving 15 bases between them. CDR3 nucleotide sequence: TGTGCCAGCAGCCCCGAAGTAGCTGGGGAGCAGTTCTTC. Translated, it gives CASSPEVAGEQFF.

The gene calls are TRBV5-1 and TRBJ2-3, with D possibly TRBD2 on 6 matching bases. Trimming pared 0 bases from V and 4 bases from J, leaving 9 bases between. CDR1 and CDR2 from the germline V gene are SGHRS and YFSETQ. This CDR3 spans 14 amino acids. DNA of the CDR3: TGCGCCAGCAGCTTGGCAGCGGGCGCAGATACGCAGTATTTT. Translated, it gives CASSLAAGADTQYF.

This chain uses TRBV23-1 with TRBJ2-7; TRBD1 aligns across 9 bases. TRBV23-1 is treated as an ORF (open reading frame) with a function not yet certain. The CDR3 contains 14 residues. J was trimmed by 3 bases and V by 3 bases; bases with no gene match: 3. The CDR3 nucleotides are TGCGCCAGCAGTCATCGGGACAGGGACTACGAGCAGTACTTC. It codes for CASSHRDRDYEQYF.

The chain uses TRBV12-3 or TRBV12-4 and TRBJ2-5; D remains unclear. The CDR3 sequence is 11 residues long. Deletions cut 6 bases from V and 4 bases from J, with 6 bases between. The CDR3, as DNA: TGTGCCAGCAGCTCTAGAGAGACCCAGTACTTC. Amino acid sequence: CASSSRETQYF.

CDR3 DNA: TGTGCCAGCAGCCCATTTGGACAGCTAGACACCATATATTTT. It translates to CASSPFGQLDTIYF. The V and J genes are TRBV5-6 and TRBJ1-3, with D perhaps TRBD1 (6 bases). Germline-derived CDR1 and CDR2 are SGHDT and YYEEEE. Trimming took off 4 bases at V and 8 bases at J, with 16 bases between the two ends. This CDR3 is built from 14 residues.

The V and J genes are TRBV2 and TRBJ1-2; perhaps TRBD1 as D (5 bases). Germline CDR1 is SNHLY and CDR2 is FYNNEI. The CDR3 has 14 residues. Between the trimmed V and J ends, which lost 1 base and 8 bases, there was a span of 14 bases. In DNA form, the CDR3 reads TGTGCCAGCAGTGAAGTGGCAGGGCAAGAAGGCTACACCTTC. Translation: CASSEVAGQEGYTF.

J is TRBJ1-4 and V is TRBV6-5; TRBD1 might be the D (5 bases). The V gene lost 3 bases and the J gene lost 12 bases, with 20 bases spanning the gap. Germline CDR1 MNHEY, CDR2 SVGAGI. The CDR3 sequence is 15 residues long. As DNA, the CDR3 is TGTGCCAGCAGTTATGAGGGGACTCGGGGTGTGGAACTGTTTTTT. Translating gives CASSYEGTRGVELFF.

CDR3 bases: TGCGCCAGCAGCTTCCTAGCGGGAGATAGCAATGAGCAGTTCTTC. Translated: CASSFLAGDSNEQFF. The chain recombines TRBV5-1 with TRBJ2-1; 10 bases agree with TRBD2. Trimming removed 2 bases from V and 6 bases from J; junction bases left unmatched: 5. Germline-derived CDR1 and CDR2 are SGHRS and YFSETQ. The CDR3 covers 15 residues.

This sequence joins TRBV4-3 and TRBJ1-4; no firm D call. V was clipped by 0 bases and J by 4 bases, with 6 bases between them. Germline V gene lookup returns CDR1 LGHNA and CDR2 YSLEER. CDR3 length: 14 amino acids. CDR3 in DNA: TGCGCCAGCAGCCAAGAACGGGTTAATGAAAAACTGTTTTTT. It translates to CASSQERVNEKLFF.

The chain joins TRBV5-5 to TRBJ2-1; 7 nucleotides match TRBD2. Trimming at V came to 6 bases and at J to 2 bases, leaving 8 bases not matched to a gene. This CDR3 comprises 15 residues. The germline CDR1 and CDR2 sequences are SGHKS and YYEKEE (reference sequence). The CDR3 reads CASKINGLAYNEQFF. DNA for the CDR3: TGTGCCAGCAAAATTAACGGACTAGCCTACAATGAGCAGTTCTTC. The full variable domain, its missing parts supplied by reference TRBV5-5 and TRBJ2-1, is DAGVTQSPTHLIKTRGQQVTLRCSPISGHKSVSWYQQVLGQGPQFIFQYYEKEERGRGNFPDRFSARQFPNYSSELNVNALLLGDSALYLCASKINGLAYNEQFFGPGTRLTVL.

This clone has only a few counts. The chain carries TRBV25-1 and TRBJ1-6; no firm D call. V was clipped by 4 bases and J by 2 bases, with 15 bases between them. In germline, CDR1 is MGHDK, CDR2 SYGVNS. This CDR3 is built from 17 residues. This CDR3 reads CASSGSSGEAYNSPLHF. The CDR3 nucleotides read TGTGCCAGCAGTGGTAGTAGTGGAGAGGCCTATAATTCACCCCTCCACTTT.

A word on this clone: The sample contains more than one DNA sequence encoding this CDR3. V gene TRBV5-5 combines with J gene TRBJ2-7; no definite D call. The germline CDR1 and CDR2 sequences are SGHKS and YYEKEE (reference sequence). This CDR3 is built from 13 residues. The ends were cut back, 0 bases at V and 0 bases at J, with 4 bases in the middle. CDR3 in DNA: TGTGCCAGCAGCTTGGCCAGCTCCTACGAGCAGTACTTC. Protein: CASSLASSYEQYF.

The rearrangement links TRBV4-1 to TRBJ1-5; D might be TRBD1 (5 bases). The CDR3 sequence is 14 residues long. In germline, CDR1 is MGHRA, CDR2 YSYEKL. V shed 3 bases and J shed 6 bases, with 12 bases lying between them. The CDR3 reads CASSHGGESQPQHF. The CDR3 DNA follows: TGCGCCAGCAGCCATGGGGGGGAATCTCAGCCCCAGCATTTT.

The chain couples TRBV3-1 (or the pseudogene TRBV3-2) to TRBJ2-7; maybe TRBD2 (6 bases). The CDR3 is 14 residues long. CDR1 and CDR2 from the germline V gene are LGHDT and YNNKEL (reference sequence). Trimming removed 6 bases from V and 0 bases from J, with 12 bases in between. The CDR3 here is CASRSSEGSYEQYF. The CDR3 DNA sequence: TGTGCCAGCAGGTCGTCGGAGGGCTCCTACGAGCAGTACTTC.

This sequence joins TRBV18 and TRBJ1-6, with D perhaps matching TRBD1 (6 bases). CDR1 and CDR2 from the germline V gene are KGHSH and LQKENI. The CDR3 has 15 amino acids. V lost 4 bases and J lost 7, with 14 bases in between. DNA for the CDR3: TGTGCCAGCTCACTGGCCTCAGGGGCGAATTCACCCCTCCACTTT. This encodes CASSLASGANSPLHF.

This rearrangement joins TRBV7-8 to TRBJ1-1, with D possibly being TRBD1 (6 bases). Trimming cost V 5 bases and J 2 bases, with 12 bases left between them. The CDR3 is 14 amino acids. Germline lookup yields CDR1 SGHVS and CDR2 FQNEAQ. CDR3 in amino acids: CASSPGQSNTEAFF. DNA for the CDR3: TGTGCCAGCAGCCCCGGACAGTCAAACACTGAAGCTTTCTTT.

The chain joins TRBV5-1 to TRBJ1-1; D may be TRBD1 (6 bases). The germline V gene encodes CDR1 SGHRS and CDR2 YFSETQ. Trimming removed 0 bases from V and 6 bases from J, with 15 bases in between. The CDR3 has 15 residues. This CDR3 reads CASSLDGGLNSEAFF. In nucleotides, the CDR3 is TGCGCCAGCAGCTTGGACGGGGGGCTAAACTCTGAAGCTTTCTTT.

The V call is TRBV19, the J call TRBJ1-2; D remains unclear. The germline V and J ends were trimmed by 3 bases and 2 bases, with 16 bases remaining between them. The CDR3 contains 16 residues. Per the germline V gene, CDR1 is LNHDA and CDR2 is SQIVND (reference sequence). Here the CDR3 reads CASSMSRATTNYGYTF. CDR3 DNA sequence: TGTGCCAGTAGTATGTCCCGTGCAACTACGAACTATGGCTACACCTTC.

The rearrangement joins TRBV4-2 to TRBJ2-2; D gene unclear. Germline V gene data show CDR1 as LGHNA and CDR2 as YNFKEQ. The germline V and J ends were trimmed by 0 bases and 2 bases, with 10 bases remaining between them. The CDR3 has 16 amino acids. The CDR3 nucleotides read TGTGCCAGCAGCCAAGATTATGTAATTAACACCGGGGAGCTGTTTTTT. It encodes CASSQDYVINTGELFF.